This TCR beta chain was profiled in a study of beta chain features in type 1 diabetes. Study background: No patient-donor differences in age, gender, total cells or subset yield. Study-level findings and limits: cDNA-based sequencing might over-represent cells highly expressing TCR. All four CD4+ subsets of Type 1 diabetes patients contained TCRB CDR3s that were moderately but significantly shorter.

On this clone: Its antigen is not known.

Heparinised blood was drawn once per donor, averaging roughly 110 mL. The whole isolated RNA underwent reverse transcription, so sequencing captured expressed TCRB transcripts. Sequencing was performed with immunoSEQ multiplex PCR; in TCRdb, only in-frame clones are kept and a portion is missing. Of over 350,000 clones listed, around 15% are singletons. This TCR was sampled from a woman between 18 and 30 years old in good health. The sample was naive CD4+ T cells from blood.

CDR3 protein: CASSLGQNYEQYF. DNA for the CDR3: TGTGCCAGCAGTTTGGGCCAGAACTACGAGCAGTACTTC. This sequence joins TRBV28 and TRBJ2-7; D is ambiguous. Trimming took 3 bases from V and 3 from J, leaving 9 bases between them. Looked up from germline, CDR1 is MDHEN and CDR2 is SYDVKM. The CDR3 runs 13 residues.